The source of this T cell receptor (beta chain) is a study of graft-versus-host responses after intestinal transplantation. Study-wide background: Every recipient had anti-thymocyte globulin induction and approximately 3 years of tacrolimus plus steroids. Study results and limitations: Those patients showing graft-donor T cell macrochimerism displayed high graft-versus-host to host-versus-graft clonal ratios in allografts.

Concerning this clone: Its specificity is unknown.

This table comes from immunoSEQ multiplex PCR, and its TCRdb copy is limited to in-frame clones, with some not included. The table includes some 83,000 clones, 90% to 95% detected once. Per the germline V gene, CDR1 is DFQATT and CDR2 is SNEGSKA (reference sequence). The CDR3 loop spans 11 amino acids. With V trimmed by 5 bases and J by 12 bases, 7 bases remained unmatched. This sequence joins TRBV20-1 and TRBJ2-1; 7 nucleotides agree with TRBD2. This receptor was identified in a human donor who received an intestinal transplant. The sequences come from unstimulated CD4+ T cells sorted from spleen or lymph node cells, collected before intestinal transplant. Written as DNA, the CDR3 is TGCAGTGCTCTACACGGGGGGTGGCAGTTCTTC. Encoded protein: CSALHGGWQFF.